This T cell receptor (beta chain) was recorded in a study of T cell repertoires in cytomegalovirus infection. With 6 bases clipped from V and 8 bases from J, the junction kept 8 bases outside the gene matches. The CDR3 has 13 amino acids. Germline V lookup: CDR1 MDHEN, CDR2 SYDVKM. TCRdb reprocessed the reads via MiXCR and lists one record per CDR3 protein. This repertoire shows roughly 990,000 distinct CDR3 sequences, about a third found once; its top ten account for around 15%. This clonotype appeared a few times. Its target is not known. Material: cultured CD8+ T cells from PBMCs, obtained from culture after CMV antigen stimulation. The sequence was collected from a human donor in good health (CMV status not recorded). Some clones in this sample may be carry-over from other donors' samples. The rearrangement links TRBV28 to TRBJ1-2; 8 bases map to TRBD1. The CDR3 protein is CASSLLDREGYTF. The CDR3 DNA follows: TGTGCCAGCAGCCTACTGGACAGGGAAGGCTACACCTTC.